These T cell receptor beta chains were read from a single sample in a study of cytomegalovirus exposure and HLA in healthy donors. The data were produced by immunoSEQ multiplex PCR, yet TCRdb's version contains in-frame clones alone and is incomplete. The data show 150,000 to 200,000 clones, with about four fifths seen just once and about 7% held by the top ten. Sequences were obtained from PBMCs. The receptors here all came from a man under 40 in good health and CMV-seropositive. The CDR3 runs from the conserved cysteine through the conserved F or W. D genes are given only for firm matches. Clone size, where shown, is once, few, many, or a class for clones that have expanded.

clone_size	d_call	v_call	j_call	cdr3_aa	cdr3_nt
-	-	TRBV9	TRBJ1-3	CASSTRSSGNTIYF	TGTGCCAGCAGCACGAGGAGCTCTGGAAACACCATATATTTT
-	TRBD1	TRBV10-2	TRBJ1-4	CASSESRDRGSIEKLFF	TGCGCCAGCAGTGAGTCCCGGGACAGGGGGTCTATAGAAAAACTGTTTTTT
-	TRBD1	TRBV13	TRBJ2-1	CASSLGQGSVSTFF	TGTGCCAGCAGTTTGGGACAGGGGTCTGTCAGTACGTTCTTC
-	-	TRBV28	TRBJ1-5	CASSITRDNQPQHF	TGTGCCAGCAGTATCACCAGGGACAATCAGCCCCAGCATTTT
-	-	TRBV6-5	TRBJ2-7	CASSLTSSSYEQYF	TGTGCCAGCAGTTTAACGAGCTCTTCCTACGAGCAGTACTTC
-	TRBD1	TRBV7-6	TRBJ2-5	CASSARTGVGETQYF	TGTGCCAGCAGCGCCCGAACAGGGGTGGGGGAGACCCAGTACTTC
-	TRBD1	TRBV11-2	TRBJ1-5	CASSKGQGGNQPQHF	TGTGCCAGCAGCAAGGGACAGGGTGGGAATCAGCCCCAGCATTTT
-	TRBD1	TRBV12-5	TRBJ2-3	CASGLDRGYTDTQYF	TGTGCTAGTGGTTTGGACAGGGGGTACACAGATACGCAGTATTTT
-	-	TRBV5-8	TRBJ2-7	CASTPRTGTYEQYF	TGTGCCAGCACCCCACGTACTGGTACCTACGAGCAGTACTTC
-	TRBD1	TRBV4-3	TRBJ1-1	CASSRGGVLGGVGRREAFF	TGCGCCAGCAGCCGAGGGGGAGTCTTAGGGGGCGTAGGGAGGAGGGAAGCTTTCTTT
-	TRBD2	TRBV7-8	TRBJ2-7	CASSLVAGDNYEQYF	TGTGCCAGCAGCTTAGTTGCGGGAGATAATTACGAGCAGTACTTC
-	-	TRBV25-1	TRBJ1-1	CASSLQGGGTEAFF	TGTGCCAGCAGTCTCCAGGGAGGGGGGACTGAAGCTTTCTTT
-	-	TRBV27	TRBJ2-2	CASSLGWGRAGELFF	TGTGCCAGCAGTTTAGGTTGGGGGCGAGCCGGGGAGCTGTTTTTT
-	-	TRBV7-2	TRBJ2-7	CASSLGAIYEQYF	TGTGCCAGCAGTCTGGGGGCAATCTACGAGCAGTACTTC
-	TRBD2	TRBV10-2	TRBJ2-7	CASSDHVSSGKYEQYF	TGCGCCAGCAGTGACCACGTCAGTAGCGGGAAGTACGAGCAGTACTTC
once	-	TRBV28	TRBJ1-2	CASSFDRLNYGYTF	TGTGCCAGCAGTTTTGACAGACTTAACTATGGCTACACCTTC
-	-	TRBV28	TRBJ1-4	CASTEAGGKLFF	TGTGCCAGCACCGAGGCCGGGGGAAAACTGTTTTTT
-	-	TRBV5-1	TRBJ2-6	CASSVTGTGANVLTF	TGCGCCAGCAGCGTAACAGGGACCGGGGCCAACGTCCTGACTTTC
-	-	TRBV6-1	TRBJ1-1	CASSEDVLVRRAFF	TGTGCCAGCAGTGAGGATGTGCTCGTAAGGAGGGCTTTCTTT
-	TRBD2	TRBV7-8	TRBJ2-1	CASSLGTRLGNEQFF	TGTGCCAGCAGCTTAGGGACTAGACTGGGTAATGAGCAGTTCTTC
-	-	TRBV27	TRBJ2-7	CASSLGGPYEQYF	TGTGCCAGCAGTTTGGGGGGGCCGTACGAGCAGTACTTC
-	TRBD2	TRBV10-3	TRBJ2-3	CAIKGLADVNTDTQYF	TGTGCCATCAAGGGACTAGCGGACGTTAACACAGATACGCAGTATTTT
once	-	TRBV5-4	TRBJ2-7	CASSRDFGSYEQYF	TGTGCCAGCAGCCGGGACTTTGGCTCCTACGAGCAGTACTTC
-	-	TRBV15	TRBJ2-3	CATSRDSGGNTDTQYF	TGTGCCACCAGCAGAGATAGTGGCGGAAACACAGATACGCAGTATTTT
-	-	TRBV7-2	TRBJ1-5	CASSGTYNQPQHF	TGTGCCAGCAGCGGGACTTACAATCAGCCCCAGCATTTT
-	TRBD1	TRBV6-6	TRBJ1-2	CASGVTGAIADGYTF	TGTGCCAGTGGTGTGACAGGGGCCATCGCGGATGGCTACACCTTC
-	-	TRBV4-2	TRBJ2-3	CASSQEGEQGADTQYF	TGTGCCAGCAGCCAAGAAGGGGAACAGGGTGCAGATACGCAGTATTTT
-	-	TRBV7-8	TRBJ2-3	CASSLVATQYF	TGTGCCAGCAGCTTAGTGGCTACGCAGTATTTT
-	TRBD2	TRBV29-1	TRBJ2-1	CSVGASGAYNEQFF	TGCAGCGTTGGGGCTAGCGGGGCCTACAATGAGCAGTTCTTC
few	-	TRBV10-2	TRBJ2-7	CASSTGSEQYF	TGCGCCAGCAGCACAGGGTCCGAGCAGTACTTC
once	-	TRBV5-1	TRBJ2-7	CASSLAPSYEQYF	TGCGCCAGCAGCTTGGCACCTAGTTACGAGCAGTACTTC
-	TRBD2	TRBV9	TRBJ2-3	CASSVGPGLAGSSTDTQYF	TGTGCCAGCAGCGTGGGACCGGGACTAGCGGGATCTAGCACAGATACGCAGTATTTT
-	-	TRBV5-1	TRBJ2-7	CASSIMREEDEQYF	TGCGCCAGCAGCATCATGAGGGAGGAGGACGAGCAGTACTTC